The table lists the clone carrying this TCR beta chain with many counts. Its target is not known. The PBMCs studied were ones that came from roughly 9.1 ml fresh peripheral blood. CDR1 is SGHVS, CDR2 FNYEAQ, per germline. Trimming left V 7 bases short and J 0 bases short, with 22 bases between. The CDR3 runs to 17 residues. This specimen belongs to a study of T cells in Graves' hyperthyroidism and ophthalmopathy. General study findings and limits: Ophthalmopathy, which appeared later, was predicted by the model a median approximately six months before onset.

TCR beta CDR3 region amplification was performed from RNA transcripts. The HTBI set primed first-round TCR CDR3 RT-PCR. TCRdb recomputed calls from the multiplex PCR reads with MiXCR, one row per CDR3 protein. The data hold some 760,000 distinct CDR3 sequences, with around 15% observed a single time. The chain carries TRBV7-6 and TRBJ2-7; D possibly uses TRBD1 or TRBD2 (6 bases each). The sequenced sample consisted of blood. This TCR came from a woman aged 18 to 35 with Graves' hyperthyroidism. CDR3 nucleotide sequence: TGTGCCAGCACCCTAACGCCCCGGGGGCCACTCTCCTACGAGCAGTACTTC. This translates into CASTLTPRGPLSYEQYF.